Shown below are 11 T cell receptor beta chains from a single sample sequenced in a study of blood T cell repertoires in COVID-19. Repertoires were generated with immunoSEQ multiplex PCR, while TCRdb's copy carries only in-frame clones and drops some. This table has some 66,000 clones, roughly 82% appearing once. The specimen was peripheral blood. The receptors derive from a man in his sixties with acute or convalescent COVID-19.

This clone was seen more than once but under ten times. V is TRBV4-2 and J is TRBJ1-1; 7 bases align to TRBD1. The V and J ends lost 1 base and 2 bases, in that order; junction bases with no gene match: 7. The CDR3 length is 16 residues. Germline V CDR1 and CDR2: LGHNA, YNFKEQ. The chain's CDR3 is CASSQGLTGINTEAFF. CDR3 DNA sequence: TGTGCCAGCAGCCAAGGATTGACAGGGATCAACACTGAAGCTTTCTTT.

This clone was seen a handful of times. The chain uses TRBV3-1 (or the pseudogene TRBV3-2) and TRBJ2-1; no clear D gene. Germline lookup yields CDR1 LGHDT and CDR2 YNNKEL (reference sequence). This CDR3 is 15 amino acids long. V lost 2 bases and J 0 bases, leaving 8 bases between the germline ends. The CDR3 protein is CASSQQRTSYNEQFF. The CDR3 DNA follows: TGTGCCAGCAGCCAACAGCGTACCTCCTACAATGAGCAGTTCTTC.

This chain links TRBV11-3 with TRBJ2-3, with a weak D call TRBD1 (6 bases). Per the germline V gene, CDR1 is SGHNT and CDR2 is YENEEA. The CDR3 sequence is 15 residues long. The V and J ends lost 4 bases and 5 bases respectively, with 16 bases between them. The DNA of the CDR3 is TGTGCCAGCAGCTCTAGAGGGGGAGCCCAAGATACGCAGTATTTT. Encoded protein: CASSSRGGAQDTQYF.

This chain links TRBV27 with TRBJ1-1; unclear D gene. The CDR3 sequence is 14 residues long. The germline CDR1 and CDR2 sequences are MNHEY and SMNVEV (reference sequence). Trimming pared 5 bases from V and 1 base from J, leaving 11 bases between. The CDR3, as DNA: TGTGCCAGCAGTACCCGCGGGAAGAACACTGAAGCTTTCTTT. It is translated as CASSTRGKNTEAFF.

The J gene is TRBJ2-7, the V gene TRBV21-1; TRBD1 is the table's D call and was not checked against the DNA. TRBV21-1 is labeled a pseudogene. This CDR3 contains 13 residues. DNA for the CDR3: TGTGCCAGCGGAGTTAAAGGGGCTGACGAGCAGTACTTC. Protein sequence: CASGVKGADEQYF.

The V gene is TRBV19, the J gene TRBJ1-1; D unresolved. The germline gives CDR1 LNHDA, CDR2 SQIVND (reference sequence). The CDR3 contains 14 residues. V lost 4 bases and J 5 bases, leaving 14 bases between the germline ends. CDR3 nucleotides: TGTGCCAGTAGTACCTCCGGCGGAGAGACTGAAGCTTTCTTT. Translation: CASSTSGGETEAFF.

This sequence joins TRBV5-1 and TRBJ1-2, with 7 bases identical to TRBD1. V gave up 3 bases and J gave up 5 bases; unmatched junction bases: 1. The CDR3 spans 12 residues. CDR1 SGHRS and CDR2 YFSETQ come from the germline V gene. The CDR3 region is CASSSDRYGYTF. In nucleotides, the CDR3 is TGCGCCAGCAGCTCGGACAGGTATGGCTACACCTTC.

V usage is TRBV5-1 and J usage is TRBJ1-2; D perhaps matches TRBD1 (5 bases). Germline CDR1 SGHRS, CDR2 YFSETQ. V gave up 2 bases and J gave up 8 bases, with 10 bases separating them. The CDR3 is made up of 12 amino acids. The CDR3 sequence: CASSFQGGGYTF. DNA for the CDR3: TGCGCCAGCAGCTTTCAGGGCGGAGGCTACACCTTC. Looking up the rest from reference TRBV5-1 and TRBJ1-2 gives the full variable domain: KAGVTQTPRYLIKTRGQQVTLSCSPISGHRSVSWYQQTPGQGLQFLFEYFSETQRNKGNFPGRFSGRQFSNSRSEMNVSTLELGDSALYLCASSFQGGGYTFGSGTRLTVV.

The chain uses TRBV7-9 and TRBJ1-4, with a weak D call TRBD1 (6 bases). Trimming removed 2 bases from V and 8 bases from J, with 18 bases in between. Per the germline V gene, CDR1 is SEHNR and CDR2 is FQNEAQ (reference sequence). The CDR3 totals 16 residues. The CDR3 spells CASSLTGTGHGEKLFF. CDR3 in DNA: TGTGCCAGCAGCTTAACGGGAACAGGGCATGGGGAAAAACTGTTTTTT.

The chain has TRBV11-2 and TRBJ1-3; no firm D call. The CDR3 totals 16 residues. Germline CDR1 reads SGHAT; CDR2 reads FQNNGV. Trimming took 1 base from V and 2 from J, leaving 12 bases between them. The CDR3 loop is CASSLVKGSAGNTIYF. DNA of the CDR3: TGTGCCAGCAGCTTAGTAAAGGGTAGCGCTGGAAACACCATATATTTT.

V is TRBV12-3 or TRBV12-4 and J is TRBJ2-5; TRBD1 aligns across 7 bases. The V segment lost 3 bases and the J segment 5 bases; nucleotides outside the gene matches: 3. The CDR3 has 13 residues. CDR3 amino acids: CASSFDRVETQYF. CDR3 bases: TGTGCCAGCAGTTTCGACAGGGTGGAGACCCAGTACTTC.